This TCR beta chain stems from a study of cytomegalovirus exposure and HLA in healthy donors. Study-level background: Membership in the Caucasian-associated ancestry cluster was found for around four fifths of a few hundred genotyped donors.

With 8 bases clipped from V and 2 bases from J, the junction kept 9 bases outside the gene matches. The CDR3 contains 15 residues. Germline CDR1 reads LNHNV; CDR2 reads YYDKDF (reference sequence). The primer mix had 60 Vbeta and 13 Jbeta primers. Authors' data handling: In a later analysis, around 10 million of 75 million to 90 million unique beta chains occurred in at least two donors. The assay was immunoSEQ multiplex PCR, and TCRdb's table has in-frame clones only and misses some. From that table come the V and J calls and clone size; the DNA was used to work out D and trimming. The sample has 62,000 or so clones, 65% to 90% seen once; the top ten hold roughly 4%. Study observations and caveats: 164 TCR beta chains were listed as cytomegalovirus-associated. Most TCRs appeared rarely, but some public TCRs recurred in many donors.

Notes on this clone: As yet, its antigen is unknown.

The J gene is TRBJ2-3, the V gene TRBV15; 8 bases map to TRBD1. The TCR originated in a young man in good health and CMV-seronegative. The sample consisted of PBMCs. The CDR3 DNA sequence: TGTGCCACCGGAGGAACAGGGGGTCCCACAGATACGCAGTATTTT. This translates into CATGGTGGPTDTQYF.